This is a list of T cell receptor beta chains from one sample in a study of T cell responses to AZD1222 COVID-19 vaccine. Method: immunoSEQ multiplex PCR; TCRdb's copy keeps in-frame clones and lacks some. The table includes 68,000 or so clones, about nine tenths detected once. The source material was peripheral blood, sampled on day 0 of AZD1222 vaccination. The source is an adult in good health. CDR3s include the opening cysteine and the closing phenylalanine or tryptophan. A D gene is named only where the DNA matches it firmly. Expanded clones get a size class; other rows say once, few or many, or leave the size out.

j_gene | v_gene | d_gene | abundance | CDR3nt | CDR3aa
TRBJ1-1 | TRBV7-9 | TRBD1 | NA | TGTGCCAGCAGCCTCCGACGGACAGGGGGGGACACTGAAGCTTTCTTT | CASSLRRTGGDTEAFF
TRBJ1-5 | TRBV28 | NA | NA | TGTGCCAGCAGTTTATTTTCTGGCACCTATAGCAATCAGCCCCAGCATTTT | CASSLFSGTYSNQPQHF
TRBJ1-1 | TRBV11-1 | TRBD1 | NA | TGTGCCAGCAGCACCCATCAGGGGGCTCGTACTGAAGCTTTCTTT | CASSTHQGARTEAFF
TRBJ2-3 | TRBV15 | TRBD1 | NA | TGTGCCACCAGCTACAGGGGGCGAGGTACGCAGTATTTT | CATSYRGRGTQYF
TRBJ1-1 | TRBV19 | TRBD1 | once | TGTGCCAGTAGCTCCCAGGGGGACCCAACGAACACTGAAGCTTTCTTT | CASSSQGDPTNTEAFF
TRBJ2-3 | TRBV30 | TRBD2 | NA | TGTGCCTGGGACGCTAGCGGGAGCTCAGATACGCAGTATTTT | CAWDASGSSDTQYF
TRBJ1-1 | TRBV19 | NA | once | TGTGCCAGTAGTCCCCTGGGGGCCGACACTGAAGCTTTCTTT | CASSPLGADTEAFF
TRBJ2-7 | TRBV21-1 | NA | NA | TGTGCCAGCAGCAAAAGAGCGGGACAGGGTTTATGCGAGCAGTACTTC | CASSKRAGQGLCEQYF
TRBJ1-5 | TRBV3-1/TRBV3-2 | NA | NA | TGTGCCAGCAGCGCATACAGGGACAATCAGCCCCAGCATTTT | CASSAYRDNQPQHF
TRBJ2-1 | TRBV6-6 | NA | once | TGTGCCAGCAGTTACTCACACAATGAGCAGTTCTTC | CASSYSHNEQFF
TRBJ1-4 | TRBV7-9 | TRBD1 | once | TGTGCCAGCAGCCCCTGGACAGGGGAGCGGAGTGAAAAACTGTTTTTT | CASSPWTGERSEKLFF
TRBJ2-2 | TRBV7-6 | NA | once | TGTGCCAGCAGCCCACTGACTACGGGCACCGGGGAGCTGTTTTTT | CASSPLTTGTGELFF
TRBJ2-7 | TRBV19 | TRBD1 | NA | TGTGCCAGTAGTATTGGTAGAGGGGGCGAATACGAGCAGTACTTC | CASSIGRGGEYEQYF
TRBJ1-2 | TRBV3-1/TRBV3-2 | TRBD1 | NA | TGTGCCAGCAGCCCTCGGACAGGGGGCAACTATGGCTACACCTTC | CASSPRTGGNYGYTF
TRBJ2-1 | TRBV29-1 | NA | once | TGCAGCGGAGCGAGCGACCCTTGCCAGTTCTTC | CSGASDPCQFF
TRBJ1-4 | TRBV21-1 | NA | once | TGTGCCAGCAGCAAAGCCAACAGGGTAATTGCAACTAATGAAAAACTGTTTTTT | CASSKANRVIATNEKLFF
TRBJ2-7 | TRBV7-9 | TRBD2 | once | TGTGCCAGCAGCTTATCGCTTGGTAGCGGGAGGGCAACCTACGAGCAGTACTTC | CASSLSLGSGRATYEQYF
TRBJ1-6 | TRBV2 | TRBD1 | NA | TGTGCCAGCACTCTTGGACAGGGGAATAATTCACCCCTCCACTTT | CASTLGQGNNSPLHF
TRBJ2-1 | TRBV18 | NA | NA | TGTGCCAGCTCACCAGAGACTAGGACCTCCTACAATGAGCAGTTCTTC | CASSPETRTSYNEQFF
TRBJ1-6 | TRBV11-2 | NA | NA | TGTGCCAGCAGCTTGTCAGGGAGATCACCCCTCCACTTT | CASSLSGRSPLHF
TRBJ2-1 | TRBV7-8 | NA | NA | TGTGCCAGCAGCTCCCCCCCGGGGGTCAATGAGCAGTTCTTC | CASSSPPGVNEQFF
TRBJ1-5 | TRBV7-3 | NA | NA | TGTGCCAGCAGCTTAACAGGGAGGGATCAGCCCCAGCATTTT | CASSLTGRDQPQHF
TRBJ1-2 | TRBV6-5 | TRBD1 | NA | TGTGCCAGCAGTTCTCGGACAGGGTACTATGGCTACACCTTC | CASSSRTGYYGYTF
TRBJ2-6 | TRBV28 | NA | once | TGTGCCAGCAGGGGGCGCTCTGGGGCCAACGTCCTGACTTTC | CASRGRSGANVLTF
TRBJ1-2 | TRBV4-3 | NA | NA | TGCGCCAGCAGCCAAGATCTGTTGGCGTATGGCTACACCTTC | CASSQDLLAYGYTF
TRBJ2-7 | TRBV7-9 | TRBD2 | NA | TGTGCCAGCAGCCCGGGTCTAGCGGGAGACGAGCAGTACTTC | CASSPGLAGDEQYF
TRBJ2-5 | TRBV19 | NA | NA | TGTGCCAGTGCCGTTAGCGCTACATCGAGGGAGACCCAGTACTTC | CASAVSATSRETQYF
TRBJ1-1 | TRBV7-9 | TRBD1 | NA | TGTGCCAGCAGCCGCACAGGGGGCACTGAAGCTTTCTTT | CASSRTGGTEAFF
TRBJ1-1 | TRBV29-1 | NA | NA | TGCAGCGTTGACGGGTTAGGGACTGAAGCTTTCTTT | CSVDGLGTEAFF
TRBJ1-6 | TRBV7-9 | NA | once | TGTGCCAGCAGCCCAGGGTATGCCCAGTCACCCCTCCACTTT | CASSPGYAQSPLHF
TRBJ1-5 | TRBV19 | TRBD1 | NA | TGTGCCAGTACGGACAGGCCCCGTTCGGGGAAGCCCCAGCATTTT | CASTDRPRSGKPQHF
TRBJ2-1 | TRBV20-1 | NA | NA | TGCAGTGCTAGTCGGCGGGATTACAATGAGCAGTTCTTC | CSASRRDYNEQFF
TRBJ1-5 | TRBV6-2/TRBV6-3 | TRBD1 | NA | TGTGCCAGCAGTAGGGGACAGGGCAATCAGCCCCAGCATTTT | CASSRGQGNQPQHF
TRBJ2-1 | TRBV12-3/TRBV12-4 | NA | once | TGTGCCAGCAGGCGGCCCCCTGGGGATGAGCAGTTCTTC | CASRRPPGDEQFF
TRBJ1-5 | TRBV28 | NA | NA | TGTGCCAGCAGTTTATTCCGGGGCCCAGGAAGCAATCAGCCCCAGCATTTT | CASSLFRGPGSNQPQHF
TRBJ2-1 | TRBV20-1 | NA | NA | TGCAGTGCTAGTCGACAGACCTCCAGATGGAATGAGCAGTTCTTC | CSASRQTSRWNEQFF
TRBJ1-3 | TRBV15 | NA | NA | TGTGCCACCAGCAGAGATATTTCAGGAAACACCATATATTTT | CATSRDISGNTIYF
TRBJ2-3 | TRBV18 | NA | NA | TGTGCCAGCTCACCACCACTAGATACGCAGTATTTT | CASSPPLDTQYF
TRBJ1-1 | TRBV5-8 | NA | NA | TGTGCCAGCAGCTTGGGGGGTGAAGCTTTCTTT | CASSLGGEAFF
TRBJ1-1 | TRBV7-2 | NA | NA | TGTGCCAGCAGCTTCGGACAGTTGAACACTGAAGCTTTCTTT | CASSFGQLNTEAFF
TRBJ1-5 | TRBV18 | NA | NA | TGTGCCAGCTCACCACAGGGGCAGCCCCAGCATTTT | CASSPQGQPQHF
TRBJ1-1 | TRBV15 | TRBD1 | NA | TGTGCCACCATTCCGGGACAGGGAGTAATTGCGGCGAACACTGAAGCTTTCTTT | CATIPGQGVIAANTEAFF
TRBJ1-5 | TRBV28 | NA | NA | TGTGCCAGCAGTTCCATCAGAAATCAGCCCCAGCATTTT | CASSSIRNQPQHF
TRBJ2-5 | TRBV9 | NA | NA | TGTGCCAGCAGCGTAGGGGGCAGTTTAGTGGAGACCCAGTACTTC | CASSVGGSLVETQYF
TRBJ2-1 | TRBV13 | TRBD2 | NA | TGTGCCAGCAGCTCTATCAGCGGGAGGGCCGTCTTTGAGCAGTTCTTC | CASSSISGRAVFEQFF
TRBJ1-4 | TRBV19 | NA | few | TGTGCCATCGGTGCAACTAATGAAAAACTGTTTTTT | CAIGATNEKLFF
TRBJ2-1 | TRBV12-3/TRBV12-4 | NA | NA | TGTGCCAGCCGCCTTACGGAGTTTAGGGAGCAGTTCTTC | CASRLTEFREQFF
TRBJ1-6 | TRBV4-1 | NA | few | TGCGCCAGCAGCCAAGAATGGTGGGGGCCTAATAATTCACCCCTCCACTTT | CASSQEWWGPNNSPLHF
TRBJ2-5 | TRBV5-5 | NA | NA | TGTGCCAGCAGCTTGGGTGGGAAAGAGACCCAGTACTTC | CASSLGGKETQYF
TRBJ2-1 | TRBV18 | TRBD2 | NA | TGTGCCAGCTCACCTCCTAGCGGCGATGGCTACAATGAGCAGTTCTTC | CASSPPSGDGYNEQFF
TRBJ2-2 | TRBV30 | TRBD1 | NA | TGTGCCTGGAGTCGTCAGGACAGGGCCCTCGGGGAGCTGTTTTTT | CAWSRQDRALGELFF
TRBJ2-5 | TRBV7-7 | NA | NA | TGTGCCAGCAGCTTGGCGGAAGGATACCAAGAGACCCAGTACTTC | CASSLAEGYQETQYF
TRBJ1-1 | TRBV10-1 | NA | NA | TGCGCCAGCAGTCATACCGCCTCGTCTGAACCAAGAGCTTTCTTT | CASSHTASSEPRAFF
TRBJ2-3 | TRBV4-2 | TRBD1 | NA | TGTGCCAGCAGCCGCGTTGAGAGTTCCGGGACAGGGGGCCCGGATACGCAGTATTTT | CASSRVESSGTGGPDTQYF
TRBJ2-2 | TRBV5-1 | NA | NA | TGCGCCAGCAGCTTGGGTTTCGCCGGGGAGCTGTTTTTT | CASSLGFAGELFF
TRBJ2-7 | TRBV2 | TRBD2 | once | TGTGCCAGCAGGAATGGACTAGCGGCCTACGAGCAGTACTTC | CASRNGLAAYEQYF
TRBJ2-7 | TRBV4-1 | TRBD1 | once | TGCGCCAGCAGCCAAGTTTTAACAGGGGCGTACGAGCAGTACTTC | CASSQVLTGAYEQYF